Below, 25 T cell receptor beta chains from the same sample are listed, as sequenced in a study of relationships among human T cell subsets. After CD25, CD56 and CD294 bead selections, the flow-through was collected as Th1 cells. TCR alpha and beta CDR3s were amplified from mRNA by semiquantitative ARM-PCR. ARM-PCR used tagged nested gene-specific primers, then communal superprimers for exponential amplification. TCRdb independently ran MiXCR on the multiplex PCR reads; one entry per CDR3 protein. This sample has roughly 13,000 distinct CDR3 sequences, with roughly 62% found just once. The sequencing input was CD4+ Th1 cells sorted from blood. The receptor set was obtained from a man in his forties or fifties in good health.

The chain uses TRBV2 and TRBJ1-5, with 9 bases identical to TRBD1. Trimming at V came to 4 bases and at J to 5 bases, leaving 3 bases not matched to a gene. CDR3 length: 14 amino acids. Germline values: CDR1 SNHLY, CDR2 FYNNEI. The CDR3 bases are TGTGCCAGCAGTGGGACAGGGGAATATCAGCCCCAGCATTTT. Its protein is CASSGTGEYQPQHF.

This rearrangement joins TRBV29-1 to TRBJ2-7, with D possibly being TRBD1 (6 bases). The V end lost 1 base, the J end lost 2 bases, and 9 bases lay between the germline ends. The germline gives CDR1 SQVTM, CDR2 ANQGSEA. This CDR3 spans 13 amino acids. For the CDR3, the DNA is TGCAGCGTTGAAGGGACAGCGACCTACGAGCAGTACTTC. This codes for CSVEGTATYEQYF.

This chain joins TRBV20-1 and TRBJ1-1; the D is unclear. The CDR3 spans 17 residues. V lost 6 bases, J lost 0 bases, and 23 bases lay in between. Germline V CDR1 and CDR2: DFQATT, SNEGSKA (reference sequence). Here the CDR3 DNA reads TGCAGTGCGAAAGGAGCGGAGCCCGACCGGTTGAACACTGAAGCTTTCTTT. Translated, it gives CSAKGAEPDRLNTEAFF.

The V call is TRBV11-2, the J call TRBJ2-3; 14 positions agree with TRBD2. The CDR3 is 18 amino acids. J lost 0 bases, V lost 3 bases, and 5 bases had no gene match. CDR1 is SGHAT and CDR2 is FQNNGV in the germline V gene. In DNA form, the CDR3 reads TGTGCCAGCAGCTTCCGGACTAGCGGGGGGCGCAGCACAGATACGCAGTATTTT. Residues: CASSFRTSGGRSTDTQYF.

The chain joins TRBV19 to TRBJ1-2; a possible D gene is TRBD1 (5 bases). Germline CDR1 is LNHDA and CDR2 is SQIVND (reference sequence). CDR3 size: 14 residues. Trimming stripped 3 bases from V and 3 bases from J, with 11 bases between. The DNA for the CDR3 is TGTGCCAGTAGTATGCTGGGGACGGACTATGGCTACACCTTC. It yields the protein CASSMLGTDYGYTF. Full variable domain (missing parts from reference TRBV19 and TRBJ1-2): DGGITQSPKYLFRKEGQNVTLSCEQNLNHDAMYWYRQDPGQGLRLIYYSQIVNDFQKGDIAEGYSVSREKKESFPLTVTSAQKNPTAFYLCASSMLGTDYGYTFGSGTRLTVV.

V gene TRBV28 combines with J gene TRBJ2-3, with TRBD2 as a possible D gene (6 bases). The CDR3 spans 15 residues. CDR1 MDHEN and CDR2 SYDVKM come from the germline V gene. The V end was cut by 4 bases, the J end by 2 bases, with 13 bases between. CDR3 sequence reads: CASSSYRDSTDTQYF. The CDR3 bases are TGTGCCAGCAGTTCATACCGGGACTCCACAGATACGCAGTATTTT.

This clonotype appeared once. The chain links TRBV5-1 to TRBJ2-1, with 8 nucleotides matching TRBD2. CDR1 SGHRS and CDR2 YFSETQ come from the germline V gene. CDR3 size: 15 residues. Trimming took 1 base from V and 8 from J; bases not matched to a gene: 8. The CDR3, as DNA: TGCGCCAGCAGCTTGTATCTAGCGGGTAACCATGAGCAGTTCTTC. The encoded protein is CASSLYLAGNHEQFF.

Comments on this clonotype: The junction departs from germline at one end; a sequencing error may be responsible. The chain combines TRBV5-4 with TRBJ2-5; D possibly corresponds to TRBD1 (6 bases). The CDR3 runs 14 residues. The germline CDR1 and CDR2 sequences are SGHNT and YYREEE (reference sequence). CDR3 residues: CASSSQQGAETQYF. CDR3 coding DNA: TGCGCCAGCAGCTCACAACAGGGCGCGGAGACCCAGTACTTC.

This clonotype was counted between two and nine times. The chain links TRBV28 to TRBJ2-7; TRBD1 or TRBD2 may be the D gene (5 bases each). CDR1 is MDHEN, CDR2 SYDVKM, per germline. There are 14 residues in the CDR3. Trimming removed 6 bases from V and 7 bases from J, with 19 bases in between. The CDR3 DNA reads TGTGCCAGCAGCGGCTCTGGGGGAACTCGGGAGCAGTACTTC. It yields the protein CASSGSGGTREQYF.

The J gene is TRBJ1-3, the V gene TRBV6-1; D ambiguous. CDR3 length: 15 residues. Germline values: CDR1 MNHNS, CDR2 SASEGT. The V end was cut by 6 bases, the J end by 0 bases, with 12 bases between. CDR3 in amino acids: CASSPGRNSGNTIYF. CDR3 nucleotide sequence: TGTGCCAGCAGCCCCGGACGGAACTCTGGAAACACCATATATTTT.

The chain employs TRBV6-6 and TRBJ1-5, with D possibly TRBD1 on 6 matching bases. V shed 7 bases and J shed 3 bases, with 13 bases lying between them. The length of the CDR3 is 14 residues. The germline CDR1 and CDR2 sequences are MNHNY and SVGAGI (reference sequence). The CDR3 nucleotides are TGTGCCAGCATAACAGGGCTCGACAATCAGCCCCAGCATTTT. Protein product: CASITGLDNQPQHF.

This clonotype has more than one count but fewer than ten. The CDR3 reads CASSPGLAGSTDTQYF. For the CDR3, the DNA is TGTGCCAGCAGCCCCGGCCTAGCGGGGAGCACAGATACGCAGTATTTT. This rearrangement joins TRBV11-3 to TRBJ2-3; 9 nucleotides line up with TRBD2. V lost 5 bases and J lost 0; bases outside the gene matches: 6. This CDR3 contains 16 residues. In germline, CDR1 is SGHNT, CDR2 YENEEA.

This clonotype was recorded once. The chain employs TRBV27 and TRBJ2-3, with D hard to call. Germline assignment: CDR1 MNHEY and CDR2 SMNVEV (reference sequence). This CDR3 is 15 amino acids long. V gave up 6 bases and J gave up 5 bases, with 18 bases separating them. This CDR3 reads CASSPRTLNGDTQYF. CDR3 sequence (DNA): TGTGCCAGCAGCCCCAGGACCCTTAATGGAGATACGCAGTATTTT.

The chain uses TRBV12-3 or TRBV12-4 and TRBJ2-3, with TRBD2 identical over 12 bases. CDR3 length: 16 amino acids. The V and J ends lost 4 bases and 4 bases, in that order; junction bases with no gene match: 6. DNA of the CDR3: TGTGCCAGCAGTTCCCGGACTAGCGGGATTGCAGATACGCAGTATTTT. This gives the protein CASSSRTSGIADTQYF.

This chain uses TRBV20-1 with TRBJ2-1; D call uncertain. Germline CDR1 reads DFQATT; CDR2 reads SNEGSKA (reference sequence). The ends were cut back, 3 bases at V and 5 bases at J, with 11 bases in the middle. The CDR3 has 13 residues. The CDR3 protein is CSASVAANNEQFF. In nucleotides, the CDR3 is TGCAGTGCTAGTGTGGCAGCTAACAATGAGCAGTTCTTC.

This clonotype has a single count. The CDR3 DNA sequence: TGTGCCAGCAAGGCCGGGACTAGCGGGAATGAGCAGTTCTTC. Translation gives CASKAGTSGNEQFF. The chain has TRBV7-8 and TRBJ2-1; 12 nucleotides line up with TRBD2. V was pared by 7 bases and J by 7 bases, with 5 bases of the junction left unmatched. The CDR3 extends over 14 amino acids. Germline CDR1 reads SGHVS; CDR2 reads FQNEAQ.

The chain carries TRBV30 and TRBJ1-2, with a tentative D call TRBD1 (5 bases). CDR1 and CDR2 from the germline V gene are GTSNPN and SVGIG (reference sequence). This CDR3 spans 13 amino acids. Trimming took off 4 bases at V and 7 bases at J, with 16 bases between the two ends. CDR3 loop: CAWINSRQFGYTF. Here the CDR3 DNA reads TGTGCCTGGATAAATTCCCGACAGTTTGGCTACACCTTC.

This clonotype was recorded a few times. At one of its ends the junction is not consistent with the germline gene, which may arise from a read error. This sequence joins TRBV28 and TRBJ2-1; no clear D. The germline V gene encodes CDR1 MDHEN and CDR2 SYDVKM. The CDR3 covers 13 residues. The CDR3 loop reads CASSLLTNNEQLF. CDR3 nucleotides: TGTGCCAGCAGTTTACTCACTAACAATGAGCAGCTCTTC. The whole variable domain, remainder taken from reference TRBV28 and TRBJ2-1, is DVKVTQSSRYLVKRTGEKVFLECVQDMDHENMFWYRQDPGLGLRLIYFSYDVKMKEKGDIPEGYSVSREKKERFSLILESASTNQTSMYLCASSLLTNNEQLFGPGTRLTVL.

The J gene is TRBJ2-3, the V gene TRBV27; D call uncertain. The CDR3 covers 13 residues. CDR1 is MNHEY, CDR2 SMNVEV, per germline (reference sequence). V lost 1 base and J lost 1, with 3 bases in between. CDR3 DNA sequence: TGTGCCAGCAGTTTATGGGGCACAGATACGCAGTATTTT. Translated: CASSLWGTDTQYF.

The chain uses TRBV7-6 and TRBJ2-3; 9 bases match TRBD2. Germline CDR1 reads SGHVS; CDR2 reads FNYEAQ. The CDR3 is 16 residues long. V shed 5 bases and J 3 bases; nucleotides not matched to a gene: 9. CDR3 DNA: TGTGCCAGCAGCGTAACGGGACTAGCCCAAACAGATACGCAGTATTTT. Its protein product is CASSVTGLAQTDTQYF.

This clonotype was seen a single time. The V call is TRBV28, the J call TRBJ2-1; TRBD2 agrees at 7 bases. Per the germline V gene, CDR1 is MDHEN and CDR2 is SYDVKM. J gave up 1 base and V 3 bases, and 6 bases lay outside the gene matches. There are 16 residues in the CDR3. Written as DNA, the CDR3 is TGTGCCAGCAGTTTTATAGCGGGTCGATCCTACAATGAGCAGTTCTTC. This sequence encodes CASSFIAGRSYNEQFF. The full variable domain, its missing parts supplied by reference TRBV28 and TRBJ2-1, is DVKVTQSSRYLVKRTGEKVFLECVQDMDHENMFWYRQDPGLGLRLIYFSYDVKMKEKGDIPEGYSVSREKKERFSLILESASTNQTSMYLCASSFIAGRSYNEQFFGPGTRLTVL.

In its sample, this clonotype was seen a few times. V usage is TRBV27 and J usage is TRBJ2-7; no clear D. V was trimmed by 4 bases and J by 6 bases, leaving 10 bases between them. The germline gives CDR1 MNHEY, CDR2 SMNVEV (reference sequence). The CDR3 length is 12 residues. The CDR3 loop is CASSSLASEQYF. The CDR3 bases are TGTGCCAGCAGTTCTCTGGCCAGCGAGCAGTACTTC.

V gene TRBV10-3 combines with J gene TRBJ2-3; either TRBD1 or TRBD2 may supply D (5 bases each). Trimming cost V 7 bases and J 0 bases, with 14 bases left between them. The CDR3 has 15 residues. CDR1 is ENHRY, CDR2 SYGVKD, per germline. Here the CDR3 DNA reads TGTGCCATCATGGGGACCTCCGATAGCACAGATACGCAGTATTTT. As protein: CAIMGTSDSTDTQYF.

This clonotype was picked up one time. The rearrangement joins TRBV25-1 to TRBJ1-4, with TRBD1 matching 10 bases. J was trimmed by 8 bases and V by 3 bases; bases with no gene match: 6. CDR1 is MGHDK, CDR2 SYGVNS, per germline. The CDR3 spans 15 residues. DNA of the CDR3: TGTGCCAGCAGTGATTCGACAGGGGGCAGAGAAAAACTGTTTTTT. It is translated as CASSDSTGGREKLFF.

This sequence joins TRBV30 and TRBJ1-2; tentatively, D is TRBD1 (6 bases). The germline V and J ends were trimmed by 4 bases and 0 bases, with 12 bases remaining between them. The CDR3 runs to 14 residues. Per the germline V gene, CDR1 is GTSNPN and CDR2 is SVGIG (reference sequence). The CDR3 DNA sequence: TGTGCCTGGATAGGACAGACGTCTAACTATGGCTACACCTTC. The encoded protein is CAWIGQTSNYGYTF.